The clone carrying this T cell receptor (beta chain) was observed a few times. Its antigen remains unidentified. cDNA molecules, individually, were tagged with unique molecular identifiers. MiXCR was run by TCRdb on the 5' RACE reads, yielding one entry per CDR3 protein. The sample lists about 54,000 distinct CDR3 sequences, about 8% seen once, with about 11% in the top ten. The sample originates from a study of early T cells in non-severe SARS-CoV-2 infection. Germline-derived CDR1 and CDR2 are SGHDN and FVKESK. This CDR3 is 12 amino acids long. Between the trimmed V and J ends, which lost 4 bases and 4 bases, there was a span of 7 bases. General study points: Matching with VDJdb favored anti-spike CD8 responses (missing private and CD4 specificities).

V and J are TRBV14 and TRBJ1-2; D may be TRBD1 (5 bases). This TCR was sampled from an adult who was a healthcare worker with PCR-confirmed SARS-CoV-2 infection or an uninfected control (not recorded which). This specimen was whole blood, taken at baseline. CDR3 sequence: CASSPTAYGYTF. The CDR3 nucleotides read TGTGCCAGCAGCCCGACAGCCTATGGCTACACCTTC.